This T cell receptor (beta chain) derives from a study of cytomegalovirus exposure and HLA in healthy donors. In the study overall: Inside one of the first data releases sat around 85 million unique TCRs taken from HLA-typed donors. When over 300 donors were genotyped, more than 70% of them were found to fall in the Caucasian-associated ancestry cluster. The study, taken as a whole, reports: The listing of fewer than 200 TCR beta chains classed them as cytomegalovirus-associated.

Notes on this clone: Its matching antigen is unknown.

Unmatched junction bases numbered 2, after V lost 5 bases and J lost 1 base. The CDR3 totals 13 residues. The germline V gene has CDR1 WSHSY and CDR2 SAAADI. Both 60 Vbeta primers and 13 Jbeta primers went into the PCR. Clones were sequenced by immunoSEQ multiplex PCR, and TCRdb holds only the in-frame ones, with some missing. The sample consists of under 130,000 clones, about four fifths of them appearing once. The sequenced sample consisted of PBMCs. The receptor was isolated from a man aged 35-49 years in good health and CMV-seronegative. V gene TRBV10-2 combines with J gene TRBJ2-7; TRBD2 matches at 7 bases. In DNA form, the CDR3 reads TGCGCCAGCAGTAACGGGAGGTCCTACGAGCAGTACTTC. This gives the protein CASSNGRSYEQYF.